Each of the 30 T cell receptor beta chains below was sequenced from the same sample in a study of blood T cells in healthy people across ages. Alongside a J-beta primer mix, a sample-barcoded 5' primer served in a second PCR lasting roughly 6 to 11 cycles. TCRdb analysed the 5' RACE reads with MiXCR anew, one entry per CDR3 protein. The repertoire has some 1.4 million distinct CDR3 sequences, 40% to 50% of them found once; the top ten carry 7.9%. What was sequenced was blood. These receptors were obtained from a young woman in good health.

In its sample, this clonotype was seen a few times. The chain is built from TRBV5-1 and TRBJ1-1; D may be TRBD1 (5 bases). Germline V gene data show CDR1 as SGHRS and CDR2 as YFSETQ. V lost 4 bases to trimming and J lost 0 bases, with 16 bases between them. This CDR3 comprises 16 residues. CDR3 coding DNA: TGCGCCAGCAGCAAACGGGACGGAGCATTGAACACTGAAGCTTTCTTT. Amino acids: CASSKRDGALNTEAFF. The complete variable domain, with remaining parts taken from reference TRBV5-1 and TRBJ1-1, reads KAGVTQTPRYLIKTRGQQVTLSCSPISGHRSVSWYQQTPGQGLQFLFEYFSETQRNKGNFPGRFSGRQFSNSRSEMNVSTLELGDSALYLCASSKRDGALNTEAFFGQGTRLTVV.

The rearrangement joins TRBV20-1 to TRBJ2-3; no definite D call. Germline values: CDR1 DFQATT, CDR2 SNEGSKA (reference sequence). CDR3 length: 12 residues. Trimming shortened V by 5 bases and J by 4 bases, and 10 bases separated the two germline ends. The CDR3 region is CSADDDSDTQYF. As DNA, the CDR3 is TGCAGTGCTGACGATGACTCAGATACGCAGTATTTT.

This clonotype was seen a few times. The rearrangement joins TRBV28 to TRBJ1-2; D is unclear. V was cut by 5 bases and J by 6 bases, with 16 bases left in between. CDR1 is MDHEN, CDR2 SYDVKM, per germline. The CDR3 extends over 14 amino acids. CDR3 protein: CASSPPPTSDGYTF. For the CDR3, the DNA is TGTGCCAGCAGTCCACCTCCGACTTCGGATGGCTACACCTTC.

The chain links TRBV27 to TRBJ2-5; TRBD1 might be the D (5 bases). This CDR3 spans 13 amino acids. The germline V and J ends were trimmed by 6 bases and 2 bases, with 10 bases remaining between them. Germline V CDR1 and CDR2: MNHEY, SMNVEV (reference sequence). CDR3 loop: CASSSWTQETQYF. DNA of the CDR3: TGTGCCAGCAGCTCGTGGACACAAGAGACCCAGTACTTC.

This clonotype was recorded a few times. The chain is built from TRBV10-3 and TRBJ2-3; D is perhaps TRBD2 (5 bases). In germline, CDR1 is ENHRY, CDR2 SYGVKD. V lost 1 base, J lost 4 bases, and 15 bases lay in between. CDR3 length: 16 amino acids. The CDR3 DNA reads TGTGCCATCAGTGAGTTCCAGCGGAAGGAGTCAGATACGCAGTATTTT. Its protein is CAISEFQRKESDTQYF.

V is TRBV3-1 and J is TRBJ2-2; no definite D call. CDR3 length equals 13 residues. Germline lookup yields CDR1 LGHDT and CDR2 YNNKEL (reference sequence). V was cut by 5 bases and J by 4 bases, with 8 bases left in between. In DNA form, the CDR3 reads TGTGCCAGCAGCATTAGGGCCACCGGGGAGCTGTTTTTT. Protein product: CASSIRATGELFF.

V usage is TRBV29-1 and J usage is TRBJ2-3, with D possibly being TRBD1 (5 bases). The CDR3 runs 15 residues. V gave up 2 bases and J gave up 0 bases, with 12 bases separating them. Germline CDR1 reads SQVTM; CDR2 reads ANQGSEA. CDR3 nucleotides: TGCAGCGTTGAAATAGGGGCCCTGAGCACAGATACGCAGTATTTT. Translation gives CSVEIGALSTDTQYF.

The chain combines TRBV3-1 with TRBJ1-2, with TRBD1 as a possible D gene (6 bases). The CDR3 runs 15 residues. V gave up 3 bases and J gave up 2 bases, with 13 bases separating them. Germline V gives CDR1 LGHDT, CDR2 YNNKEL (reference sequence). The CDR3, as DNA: TGTGCCAGCAGCCAGCGTGGGGGGGGCAACTATGGCTACACCTTC. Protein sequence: CASSQRGGGNYGYTF.

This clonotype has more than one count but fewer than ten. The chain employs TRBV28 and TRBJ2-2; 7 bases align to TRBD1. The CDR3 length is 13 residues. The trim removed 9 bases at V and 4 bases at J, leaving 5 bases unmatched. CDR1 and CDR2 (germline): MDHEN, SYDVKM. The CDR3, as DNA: TGTGCCAGTCGACAGGGAGTCACCGGGGAGCTGTTTTTT. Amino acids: CASRQGVTGELFF.

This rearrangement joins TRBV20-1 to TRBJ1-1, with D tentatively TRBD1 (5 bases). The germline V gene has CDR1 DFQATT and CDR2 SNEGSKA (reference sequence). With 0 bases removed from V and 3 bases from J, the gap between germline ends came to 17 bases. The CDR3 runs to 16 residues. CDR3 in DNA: TGCAGTGCTAGAGATTGGGCCAGGGCTTTGGACACTGAAGCTTTCTTT. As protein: CSARDWARALDTEAFF.

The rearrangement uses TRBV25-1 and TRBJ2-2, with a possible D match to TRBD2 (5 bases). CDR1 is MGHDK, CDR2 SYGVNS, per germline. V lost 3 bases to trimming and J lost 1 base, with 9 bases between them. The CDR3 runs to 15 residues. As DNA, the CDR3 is TGTGCCAGCAGTGAGACTACCCGGAACACCGGGGAGCTGTTTTTT. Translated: CASSETTRNTGELFF.

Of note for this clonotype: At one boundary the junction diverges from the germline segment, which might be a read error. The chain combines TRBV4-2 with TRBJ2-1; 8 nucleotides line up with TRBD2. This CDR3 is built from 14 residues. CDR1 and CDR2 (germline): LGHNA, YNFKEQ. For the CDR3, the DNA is TGTGCCAACAGCCCGGGGGGGTCCTACAATGAGCAGTTCTTC. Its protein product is CANSPGGSYNEQFF.

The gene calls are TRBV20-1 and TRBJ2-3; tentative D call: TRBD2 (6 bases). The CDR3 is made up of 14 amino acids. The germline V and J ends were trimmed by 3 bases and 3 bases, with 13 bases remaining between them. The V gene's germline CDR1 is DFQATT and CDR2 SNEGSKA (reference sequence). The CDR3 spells CSARVSGGTDTQYF. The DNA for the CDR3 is TGCAGTGCTAGGGTCTCCGGGGGTACAGATACGCAGTATTTT.

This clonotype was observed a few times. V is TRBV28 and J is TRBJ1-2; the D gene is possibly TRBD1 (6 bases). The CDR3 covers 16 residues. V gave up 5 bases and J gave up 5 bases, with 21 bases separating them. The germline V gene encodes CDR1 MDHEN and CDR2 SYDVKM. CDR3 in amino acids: CASSPVVGGAPYGYTF. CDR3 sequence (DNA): TGTGCCAGCAGTCCCGTGGTCGGGGGCGCGCCATATGGCTACACCTTC.

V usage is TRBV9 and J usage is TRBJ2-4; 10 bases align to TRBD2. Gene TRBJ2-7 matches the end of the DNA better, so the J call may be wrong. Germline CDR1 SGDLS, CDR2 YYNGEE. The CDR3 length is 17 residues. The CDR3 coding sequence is TGTGCCAGCAGCGTAGATCTCCTAGCGGGAGATCCCTACGAGCAGTACTTC. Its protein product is CASSVDLLAGDPYEQYF.

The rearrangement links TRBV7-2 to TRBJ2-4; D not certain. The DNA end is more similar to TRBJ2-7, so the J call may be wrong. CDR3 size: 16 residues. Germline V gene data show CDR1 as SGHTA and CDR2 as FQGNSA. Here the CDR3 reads CASSLVPMSSLFEQYF. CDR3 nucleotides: TGTGCCAGCAGCTTAGTTCCCATGAGCTCCCTGTTCGAGCAGTACTTC.

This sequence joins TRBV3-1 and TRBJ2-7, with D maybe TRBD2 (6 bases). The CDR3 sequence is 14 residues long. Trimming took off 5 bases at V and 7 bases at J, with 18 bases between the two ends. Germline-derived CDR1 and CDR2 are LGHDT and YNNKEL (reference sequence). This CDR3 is CASSNRGGAREQYF. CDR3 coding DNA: TGTGCCAGCAGCAATCGCGGAGGGGCGCGTGAGCAGTACTTC.

The CDR3 region is CSASWGPSTDTQYF. The CDR3 bases are TGCAGTGCTAGCTGGGGGCCGAGCACAGATACGCAGTATTTT. V usage is TRBV20-1 and J usage is TRBJ2-3; perhaps TRBD1 as D (6 bases). The germline V gene encodes CDR1 DFQATT and CDR2 SNEGSKA (reference sequence). The CDR3 length is 14 residues. Trimming took 3 bases from V and 0 from J, leaving 10 bases between them.

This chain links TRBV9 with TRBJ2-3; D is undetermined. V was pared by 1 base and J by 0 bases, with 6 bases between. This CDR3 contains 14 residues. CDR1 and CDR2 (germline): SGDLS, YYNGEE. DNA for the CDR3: TGTGCCAGCAGCGTAACCCAGAGCACAGATACGCAGTATTTT. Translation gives CASSVTQSTDTQYF. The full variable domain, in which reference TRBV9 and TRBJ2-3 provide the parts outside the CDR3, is DSGVTQTPKHLITATGQRVTLRCSPRSGDLSVYWYQQSLDQGLQFLIQYYNGEERAKGNILERFSAQQFPDLHSELNLSSLELGDSALYFCASSVTQSTDTQYFGPGTRLTVL.

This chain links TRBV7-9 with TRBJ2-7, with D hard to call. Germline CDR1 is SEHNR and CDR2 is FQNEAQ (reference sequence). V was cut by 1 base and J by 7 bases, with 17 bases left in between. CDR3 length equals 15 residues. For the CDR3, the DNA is TGTGCCAGCAGCTTAGTGCAGGCGACCTACAATGAGCAGTACTTC. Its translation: CASSLVQATYNEQYF.

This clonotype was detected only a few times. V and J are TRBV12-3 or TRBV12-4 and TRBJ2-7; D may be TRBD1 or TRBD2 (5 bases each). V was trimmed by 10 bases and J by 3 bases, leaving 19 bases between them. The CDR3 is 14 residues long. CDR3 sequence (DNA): TGTGCCATCGCCCTTAGAGGGGTTGACTACGAGCAGTACTTC. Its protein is CAIALRGVDYEQYF.

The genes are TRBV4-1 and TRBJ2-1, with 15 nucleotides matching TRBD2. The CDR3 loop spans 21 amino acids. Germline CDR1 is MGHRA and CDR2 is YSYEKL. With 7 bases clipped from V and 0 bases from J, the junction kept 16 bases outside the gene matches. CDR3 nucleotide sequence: TGCGCCAGCACCCCGGGGCGGACTAGCGGGAGGGAGATCCACTCCTACAATGAGCAGTTCTTC. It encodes CASTPGRTSGREIHSYNEQFF.

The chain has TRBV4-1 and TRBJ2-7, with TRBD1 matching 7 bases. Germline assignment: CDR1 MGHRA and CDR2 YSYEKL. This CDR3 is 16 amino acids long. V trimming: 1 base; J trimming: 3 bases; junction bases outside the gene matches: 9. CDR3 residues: CASSQAAGTAYYEQYF. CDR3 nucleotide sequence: TGCGCCAGCAGCCAAGCAGCCGGGACAGCGTACTACGAGCAGTACTTC.

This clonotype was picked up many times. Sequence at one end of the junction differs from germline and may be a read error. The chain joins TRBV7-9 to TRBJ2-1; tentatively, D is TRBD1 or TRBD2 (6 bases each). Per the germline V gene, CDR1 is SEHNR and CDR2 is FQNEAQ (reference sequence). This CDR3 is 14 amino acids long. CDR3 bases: TGCGCCAGCAGCTTGGTGGGGGGCGCGAATGAGCAGTTCTTC. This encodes CASSLVGGANEQFF.

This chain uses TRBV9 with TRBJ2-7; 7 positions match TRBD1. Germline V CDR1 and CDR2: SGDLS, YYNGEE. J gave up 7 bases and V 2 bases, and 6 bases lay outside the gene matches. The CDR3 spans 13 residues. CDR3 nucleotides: TGTGCCAGCAGCGTCGACAGGGCTGGGGAGCAGTACTTC. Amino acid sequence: CASSVDRAGEQYF.

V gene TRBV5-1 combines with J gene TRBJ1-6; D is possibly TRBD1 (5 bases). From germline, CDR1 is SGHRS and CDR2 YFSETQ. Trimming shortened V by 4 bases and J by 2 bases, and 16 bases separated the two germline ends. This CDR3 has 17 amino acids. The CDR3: CASSPGSRGTYNSPLHF. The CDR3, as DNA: TGCGCCAGCAGCCCGGGGTCTAGGGGTACCTATAATTCACCCCTCCACTTT. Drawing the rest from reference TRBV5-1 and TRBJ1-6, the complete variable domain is KAGVTQTPRYLIKTRGQQVTLSCSPISGHRSVSWYQQTPGQGLQFLFEYFSETQRNKGNFPGRFSGRQFSNSRSEMNVSTLELGDSALYLCASSPGSRGTYNSPLHFGNGTRLTVT.

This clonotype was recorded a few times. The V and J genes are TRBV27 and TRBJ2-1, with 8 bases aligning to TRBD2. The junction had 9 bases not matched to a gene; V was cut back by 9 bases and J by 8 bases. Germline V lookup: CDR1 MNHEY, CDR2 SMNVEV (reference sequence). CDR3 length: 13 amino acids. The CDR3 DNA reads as TGTGCCAGTAGGGGACTAGGAGTCCATGAGCAGTTCTTC. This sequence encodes CASRGLGVHEQFF.

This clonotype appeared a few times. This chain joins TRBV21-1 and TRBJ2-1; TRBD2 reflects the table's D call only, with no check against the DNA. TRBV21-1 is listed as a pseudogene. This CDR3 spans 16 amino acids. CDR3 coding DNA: TGTGCCAGCAGCAATGTGGCGGGAGGGCAACCGAATGAGCAGTTCTTC. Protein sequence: CASSNVAGGQPNEQFF.

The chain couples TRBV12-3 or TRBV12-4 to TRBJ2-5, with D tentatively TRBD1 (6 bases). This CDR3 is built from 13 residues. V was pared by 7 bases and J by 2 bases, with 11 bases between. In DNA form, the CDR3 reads TGTGCCAGCACGAAGACAGGTCAAGAGACCCAGTACTTC. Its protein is CASTKTGQETQYF.

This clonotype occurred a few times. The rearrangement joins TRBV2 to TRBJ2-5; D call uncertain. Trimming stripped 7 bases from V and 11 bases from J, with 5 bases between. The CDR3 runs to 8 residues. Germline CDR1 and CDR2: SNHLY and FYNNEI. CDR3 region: CASMGQYF. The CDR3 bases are TGTGCCAGCATGGGGCAGTACTTC.